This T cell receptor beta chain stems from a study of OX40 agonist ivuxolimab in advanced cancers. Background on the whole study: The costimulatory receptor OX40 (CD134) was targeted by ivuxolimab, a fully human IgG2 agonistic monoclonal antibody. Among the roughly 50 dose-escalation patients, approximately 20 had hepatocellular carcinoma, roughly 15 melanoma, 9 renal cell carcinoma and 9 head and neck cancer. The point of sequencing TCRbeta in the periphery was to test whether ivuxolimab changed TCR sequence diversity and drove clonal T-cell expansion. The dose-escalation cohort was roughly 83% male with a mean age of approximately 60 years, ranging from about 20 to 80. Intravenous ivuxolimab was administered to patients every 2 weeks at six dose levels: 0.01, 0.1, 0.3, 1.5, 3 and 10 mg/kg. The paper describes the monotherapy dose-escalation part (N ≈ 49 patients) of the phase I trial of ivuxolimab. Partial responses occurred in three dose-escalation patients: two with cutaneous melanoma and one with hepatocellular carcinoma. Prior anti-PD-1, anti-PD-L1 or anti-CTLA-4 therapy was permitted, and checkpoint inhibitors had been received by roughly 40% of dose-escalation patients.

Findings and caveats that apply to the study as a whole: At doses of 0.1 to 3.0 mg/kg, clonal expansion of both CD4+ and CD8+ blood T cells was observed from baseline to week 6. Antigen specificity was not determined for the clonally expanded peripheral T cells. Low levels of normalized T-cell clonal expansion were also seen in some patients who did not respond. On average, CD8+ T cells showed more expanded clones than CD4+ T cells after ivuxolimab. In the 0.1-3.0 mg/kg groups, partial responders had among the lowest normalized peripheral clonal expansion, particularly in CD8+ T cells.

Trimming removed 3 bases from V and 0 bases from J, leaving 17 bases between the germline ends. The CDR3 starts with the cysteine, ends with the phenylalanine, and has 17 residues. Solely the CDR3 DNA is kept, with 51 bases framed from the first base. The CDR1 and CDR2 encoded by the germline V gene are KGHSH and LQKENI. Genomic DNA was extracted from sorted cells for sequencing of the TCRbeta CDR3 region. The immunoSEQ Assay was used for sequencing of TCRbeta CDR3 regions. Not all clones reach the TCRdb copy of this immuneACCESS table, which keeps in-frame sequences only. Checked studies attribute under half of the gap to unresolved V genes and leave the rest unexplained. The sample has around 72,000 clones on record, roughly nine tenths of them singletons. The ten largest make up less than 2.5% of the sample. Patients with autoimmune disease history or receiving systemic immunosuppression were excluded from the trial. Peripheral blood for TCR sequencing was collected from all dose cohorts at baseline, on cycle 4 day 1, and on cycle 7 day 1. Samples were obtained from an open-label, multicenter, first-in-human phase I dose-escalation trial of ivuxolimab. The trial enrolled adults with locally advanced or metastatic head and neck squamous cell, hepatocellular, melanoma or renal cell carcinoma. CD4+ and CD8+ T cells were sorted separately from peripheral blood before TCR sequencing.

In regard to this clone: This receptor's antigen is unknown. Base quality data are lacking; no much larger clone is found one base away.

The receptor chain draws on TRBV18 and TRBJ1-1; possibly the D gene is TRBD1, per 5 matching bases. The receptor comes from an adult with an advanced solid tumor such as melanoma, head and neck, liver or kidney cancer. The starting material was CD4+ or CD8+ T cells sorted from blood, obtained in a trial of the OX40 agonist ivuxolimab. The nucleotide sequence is TGTGCCAGCTCACCCTTTACAGGCCTCCCCATGAACACTGAAGCTTTCTTT. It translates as CASSPFTGLPMNTEAFF.